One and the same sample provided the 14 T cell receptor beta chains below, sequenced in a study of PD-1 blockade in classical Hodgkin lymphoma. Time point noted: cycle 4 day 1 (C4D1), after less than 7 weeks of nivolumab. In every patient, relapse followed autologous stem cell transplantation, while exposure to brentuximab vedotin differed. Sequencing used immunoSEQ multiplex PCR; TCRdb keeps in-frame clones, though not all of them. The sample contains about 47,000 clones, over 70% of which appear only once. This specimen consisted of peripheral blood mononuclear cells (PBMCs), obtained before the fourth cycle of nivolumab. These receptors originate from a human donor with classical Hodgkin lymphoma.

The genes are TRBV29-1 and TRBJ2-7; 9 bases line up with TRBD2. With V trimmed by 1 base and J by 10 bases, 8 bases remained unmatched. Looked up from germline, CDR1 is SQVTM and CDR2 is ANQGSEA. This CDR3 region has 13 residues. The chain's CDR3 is CSVEVSSGGLQYF. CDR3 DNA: TGCAGCGTTGAAGTTTCCAGCGGGGGGCTTCAGTACTTC.

The CDR3 loop reads CASSTGTGGFGEQFF. CDR3 DNA: TGTGCCAGCAGCACAGGGACAGGGGGCTTCGGTGAGCAGTTCTTC. The chain is built from TRBV7-8 and TRBJ2-1; 12 bases fit TRBD1. Germline V gene lookup returns CDR1 SGHVS and CDR2 FQNEAQ. CDR3 length: 15 residues. The J segment lost 9 bases and the V segment lost 5 bases, leaving 8 bases of the junction unmatched.

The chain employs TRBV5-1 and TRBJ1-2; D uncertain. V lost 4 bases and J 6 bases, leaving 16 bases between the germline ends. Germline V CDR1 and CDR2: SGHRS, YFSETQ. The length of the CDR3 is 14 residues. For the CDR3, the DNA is TGCGCCAGCAGCCTCCGGGCCGGAGAGGATGGCTACACCTTC. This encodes CASSLRAGEDGYTF. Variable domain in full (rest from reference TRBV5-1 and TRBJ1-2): KAGVTQTPRYLIKTRGQQVTLSCSPISGHRSVSWYQQTPGQGLQFLFEYFSETQRNKGNFPGRFSGRQFSNSRSEMNVSTLELGDSALYLCASSLRAGEDGYTFGSGTRLTVV.

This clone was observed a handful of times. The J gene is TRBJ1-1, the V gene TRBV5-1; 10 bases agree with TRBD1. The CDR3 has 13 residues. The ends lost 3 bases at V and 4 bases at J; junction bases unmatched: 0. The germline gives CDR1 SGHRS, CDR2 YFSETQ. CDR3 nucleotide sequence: TGCGCCAGCAGCTGGACAGGGGGCACTGAAGCTTTCTTT. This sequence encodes CASSWTGGTEAFF.

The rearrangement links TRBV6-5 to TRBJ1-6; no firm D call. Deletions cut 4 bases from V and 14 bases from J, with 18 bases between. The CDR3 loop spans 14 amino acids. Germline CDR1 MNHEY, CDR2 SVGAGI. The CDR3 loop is CASSWNTQSASLHF. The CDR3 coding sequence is TGTGCCAGCAGTTGGAACACCCAGTCGGCTTCCCTCCACTTT.

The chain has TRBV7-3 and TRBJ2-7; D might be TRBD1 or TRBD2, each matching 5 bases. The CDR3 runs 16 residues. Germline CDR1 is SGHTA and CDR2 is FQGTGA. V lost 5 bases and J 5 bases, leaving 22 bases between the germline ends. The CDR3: CASSTLPGPPKNEQYF. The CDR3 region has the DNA TGTGCCAGCAGCACACTACCGGGACCCCCGAAGAACGAGCAGTACTTC.

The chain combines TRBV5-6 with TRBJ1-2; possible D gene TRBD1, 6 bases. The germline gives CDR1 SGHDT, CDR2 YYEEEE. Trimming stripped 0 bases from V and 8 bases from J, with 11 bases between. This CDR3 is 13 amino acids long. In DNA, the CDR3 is TGTGCCAGCAGCTTGGTGGGGGCAGGCGGCTACACCTTC. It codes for CASSLVGAGGYTF.

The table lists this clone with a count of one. The CDR3 coding sequence is TGTGCCAGCAGCTTTGACCCTAGCGGAAGCTACAATGAGCAGTTCTTC. The encoded protein is CASSFDPSGSYNEQFF. The rearrangement joins TRBV5-4 to TRBJ2-1; TRBD2 agrees at 7 bases. V shed 2 bases and J 3 bases; nucleotides not matched to a gene: 8. In germline, CDR1 is SGHNT, CDR2 YYREEE (reference sequence). The CDR3 runs to 16 residues.

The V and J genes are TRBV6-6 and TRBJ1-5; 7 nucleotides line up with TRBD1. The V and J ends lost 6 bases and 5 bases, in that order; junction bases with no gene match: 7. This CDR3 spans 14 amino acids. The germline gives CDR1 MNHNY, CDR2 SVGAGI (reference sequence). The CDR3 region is CASRPRDRDQPQHF. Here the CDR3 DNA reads TGTGCCAGCAGACCCCGGGACAGAGATCAGCCCCAGCATTTT.

CDR3 sequence: CATSSTRDINQPQHF. The CDR3 coding sequence is TGTGCCACCAGCTCGACCCGGGACATCAATCAGCCCCAGCATTTT. The chain combines TRBV15 with TRBJ1-5, with D possibly being TRBD1 (6 bases). V was pared by 5 bases and J by 3 bases, with 14 bases between. The CDR3 is 15 amino acids. CDR1 is LNHNV and CDR2 is YYDKDF in the germline V gene (reference sequence).

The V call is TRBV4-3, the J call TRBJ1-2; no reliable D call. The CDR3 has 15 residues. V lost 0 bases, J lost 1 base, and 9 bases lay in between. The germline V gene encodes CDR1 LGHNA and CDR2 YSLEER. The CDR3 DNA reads TGCGCCAGCAGCCAAGAGTCATACGTTAACTATGGCTACACCTTC. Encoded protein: CASSQESYVNYGYTF.

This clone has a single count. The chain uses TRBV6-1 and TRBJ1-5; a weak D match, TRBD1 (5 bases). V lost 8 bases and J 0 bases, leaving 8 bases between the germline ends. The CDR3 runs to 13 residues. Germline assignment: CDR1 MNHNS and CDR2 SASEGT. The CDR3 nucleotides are TGTGCCAGCGTCAGGGATAGCAATCAGCCCCAGCATTTT. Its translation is CASVRDSNQPQHF.

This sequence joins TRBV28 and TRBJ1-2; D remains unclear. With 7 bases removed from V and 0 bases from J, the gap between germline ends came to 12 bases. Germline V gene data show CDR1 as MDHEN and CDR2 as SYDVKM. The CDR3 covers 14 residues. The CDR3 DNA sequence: TGTGCCAGCACCCCCGCCGCCACTAACTATGGCTACACCTTC. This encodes CASTPAATNYGYTF.

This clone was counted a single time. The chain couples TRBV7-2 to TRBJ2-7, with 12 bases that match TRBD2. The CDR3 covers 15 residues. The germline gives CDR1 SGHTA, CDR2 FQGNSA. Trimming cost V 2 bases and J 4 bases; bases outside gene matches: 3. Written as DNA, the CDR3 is TGTGCCAGCAGCTTAAGGCTAGCGGGGGGGTACGAGCAGTACTTC. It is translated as CASSLRLAGGYEQYF.